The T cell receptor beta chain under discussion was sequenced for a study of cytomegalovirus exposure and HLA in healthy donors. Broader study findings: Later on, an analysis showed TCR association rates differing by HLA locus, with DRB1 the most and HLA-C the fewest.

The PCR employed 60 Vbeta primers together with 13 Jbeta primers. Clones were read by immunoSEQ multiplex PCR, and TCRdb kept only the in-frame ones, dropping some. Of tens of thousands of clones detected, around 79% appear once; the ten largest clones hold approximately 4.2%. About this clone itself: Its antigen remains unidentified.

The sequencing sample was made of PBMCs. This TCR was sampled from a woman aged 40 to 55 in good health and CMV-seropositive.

The CDR3 DNA reads as TGTGCCAGCAGTCCCTTCCAGGGGCTCCTCCAAGAGACCCAGTACTTC. Amino acid sequence: CASSPFQGLLQETQYF. This chain uses TRBV28 with TRBJ2-5; D is possibly TRBD1 (6 bases). Between the trimmed V and J ends, which lost 5 bases and 1 base, there was a span of 17 bases. The CDR3 is made up of 16 amino acids. Germline assignment: CDR1 MDHEN and CDR2 SYDVKM. Full variable domain (remainder filled in from reference TRBV28 and TRBJ2-5): DVKVTQSSRYLVKRTGEKVFLECVQDMDHENMFWYRQDPGLGLRLIYFSYDVKMKEKGDIPEGYSVSREKKERFSLILESASTNQTSMYLCASSPFQGLLQETQYFGPGTRLLVL.